These T cell receptor beta chains were read from a single sample in a study of blood T cell repertoires in COVID-19. Measured with immunoSEQ multiplex PCR; TCRdb has only the in-frame clones, and not every one. The profile shows about 100,000 clones, around 84% of them singletons. Sequencing was performed on peripheral blood. The origin of the receptors is a woman aged 70-85 years with active or convalescent COVID-19. The CDR3 runs from the conserved cysteine through the conserved F or W. The order of the fields is clone size, J gene, V gene, CDR3 protein. Not every row has a clone size; where given, it reads once, few, many or a size class.

>once|TRBJ1-2|TRBV5-4
CASSFTKAGGDGYTF
>.|TRBJ2-3|TRBV4-2
CASSQDPLQGYLTTDTQYF
>.|TRBJ1-1|TRBV19
CASTDRVGTEAFF
>.|TRBJ2-1|TRBV7-9
CASSLWLAGSYNEQFF
>.|TRBJ2-7|TRBV19
CASSIRTGHSYEQYF
>few|TRBJ1-5|TRBV19
CASSADRDNQPQHF
>.|TRBJ2-7|TRBV27
CASSHDFPGTGSYEQYF
>.|TRBJ1-1|TRBV28
CASRDTVNTEAFF
>once|TRBJ2-3|TRBV15
CATSRGQGADTQYF
>.|TRBJ1-3|TRBV24-1
CATSDLDRAGNTIYF
>.|TRBJ2-1|TRBV5-5
CASSWGLDLYNEQFF
>.|TRBJ1-1|TRBV7-2
CASSPGQGTYTEAFF
>once|TRBJ2-7|TRBV7-8
CASSLSAEPYEQYF
>.|TRBJ1-1|TRBV11-3
CASSLSFGAITEAFF
>.|TRBJ2-7|TRBV3-1/TRBV3-2
CASSPGYAYEQYF
>.|TRBJ1-1|TRBV5-4
CASSLGDTEAFF
>.|TRBJ2-5|TRBV5-5
CASSLGTVPQETQYF
>.|TRBJ2-1|TRBV5-1
CASSDPKPGTHNEQFF
>.|TRBJ2-2|TRBV24-1
CATSEQDDTGELFF
>.|TRBJ1-1|TRBV5-1
CASSFKAEGTEAFF
>.|TRBJ2-1|TRBV7-2
CASSLRFGGGGAPYNEQFF
>.|TRBJ1-1|TRBV5-1
CASSAMPGTVSTEAFF
>.|TRBJ2-5|TRBV5-6
CASSLVAGGRETQYF
>.|TRBJ1-2|TRBV5-4
CASSLDRSYGYTF
>.|TRBJ2-3|TRBV11-2
CASSLVLAGTDTQYF
>.|TRBJ2-5|TRBV2
CASSPPGRGTQYF
>.|TRBJ1-5|TRBV28
CASQRTPGTGMSQPQHF
>.|TRBJ2-2|TRBV19
CASSSEGLAGVATGELFF
>.|TRBJ2-2|TRBV7-8
CASSLRQGDSGELFF
>.|TRBJ1-5|TRBV19
CASSTLDRGHQPQHF
>.|TRBJ1-1|TRBV5-1
CASSLQGNTEAFF
>.|TRBJ1-1|TRBV5-1
CASSIRTGWDTEAFF
>.|TRBJ2-3|TRBV5-5
CASSLSQGTDTQYF
>.|TRBJ2-7|TRBV11-2
CASSPLSRQARSYEQYF
>once|TRBJ2-1|TRBV2
CASREERESYNEQFF
>few|TRBJ1-1|TRBV18
CASSLDRVNTEAFF
>.|TRBJ1-3|TRBV9
CASSGGLGDSGNTIYF
>once|TRBJ1-2|TRBV30
CAWSVLPRSDEGGYTF